This paragraph covers one T cell receptor (beta chain) sequence. The target antigen is unknown. MiXCR, applied by TCRdb to the RT-PCR reads, yields one record per CDR3 protein. This table holds about 540,000 distinct CDR3 sequences, approximately 20% found once. This sample was taken from a study of response to subunit inactivated influenza vaccine. Whole-study results and caveats: A suggestion made by the authors is that each seasonal influenza vaccination recruits few new T cells.

V lost 2 bases to trimming and J lost 0 bases; unmatched junction nucleotides: 4. The CDR3 consists of 16 residues. Germline-derived CDR1 and CDR2 are MNHEY and SVGAGI. The same data also went into a second study, on T cells expressing NK-cell markers. From that study: As the method of synthesis, 5'RACE template switching with UMIs yielded TCR beta cDNA. Sorted CD3+CD56+NKG2C+, CD3+CD56+NKG2C- and CD3+CD56-NKG2C+ T cells provided the TCR beta repertoires. Among CD8+ T cells from about six donors, dominant NKG2C+ clonotypes accounted for about 1.0-7.0%. These same clonotypes (in several donors) also led the CD3+CD56-NKG2C+ fraction.

The sequence was obtained from a man aged 45-65 years who received an inactivated influenza vaccine. This specimen was CD4+ T cells sorted from PBMCs, taken approximately 12 days after vaccination. V is TRBV6-5 and J is TRBJ2-3, with 8 nucleotides matching TRBD1. CDR3: CASSYGTGHSTDTQYF. The CDR3 nucleotides read TGTGCCAGCAGTTACGGGACAGGCCATAGCACAGATACGCAGTATTTT.